The 10 T cell receptor beta chains below were found in one sample sequenced in a study of CD8 T cells in Susac syndrome. cDNA came from about 0.5 to 1 ug RNA primed by random hexamers. TCRdb reprocessed the immunoSEQ multiplex PCR reads with MiXCR, giving one entry per CDR3 protein. The repertoire holds about 180,000 distinct CDR3 sequences, with about 95% as singletons. The sequencing sample was made of CD8+ T cells from PBMCs. These receptors were obtained from a human donor with multiple sclerosis.

The rearrangement uses TRBV4-1 and TRBJ2-6; D is uncertain. The CDR3 is 14 residues long. Germline CDR1 is MGHRA and CDR2 is YSYEKL. Trimming removed 3 bases from V and 4 bases from J, with 7 bases in between. CDR3 nucleotide sequence: TGCGCCAGCAGCCAGCTAAGAGGGGCCAACGTCCTGACTTTC. It translates to CASSQLRGANVLTF.

V and J are TRBV27 and TRBJ2-1; D may be TRBD1 (5 bases). CDR3 length equals 15 residues. V gave up 3 bases and J gave up 5 bases, with 14 bases separating them. Germline CDR1 is MNHEY and CDR2 is SMNVEV (reference sequence). CDR3 sequence reads: CASSFRQLFDNEQFF. Written as DNA, the CDR3 is TGTGCCAGCAGTTTTCGACAGCTTTTCGACAATGAGCAGTTCTTC.

CDR3 nucleotide sequence: TGCAGTGCTCCTCGCCAACCGGGACTAGAAAGGAACACAGATACGCAGTATTTT. Its translation: CSAPRQPGLERNTDTQYF. The V and J genes are TRBV20-1 and TRBJ2-3; 8 bases agree with TRBD2. The CDR3 is 18 residues long. J gave up 2 bases and V 5 bases, and 18 bases lay outside the gene matches. Per germline, CDR1 DFQATT and CDR2 SNEGSKA (reference sequence).

The chain combines TRBV15 with TRBJ1-6; D unclear. Trimming removed 1 base at V and 8 bases at J, with 12 bases between. This CDR3 has 15 amino acids. CDR1 LNHNV and CDR2 YYDKDF come from the germline V gene (reference sequence). CDR3 coding DNA: TGTGCCACCAGCAGAGTAGGGAGGGTCTATTCACCCCTCCACTTT. Amino acids: CATSRVGRVYSPLHF.

The chain couples TRBV12-3 or TRBV12-4 to TRBJ1-2; D unclear. Trimming removed 5 bases from V and 2 bases from J, with 15 bases in between. CDR3 length equals 15 residues. The CDR3 sequence: CASSLLAGPNYGYTF. CDR3 coding DNA: TGTGCCAGCAGTCTCCTGGCAGGACCGAACTATGGCTACACCTTC.

This clonotype occurred once. The chain employs TRBV12-5 and TRBJ2-7; D not certain. Germline lookup yields CDR1 LGHNT and CDR2 FRNRAP. V lost 0 bases and J 6 bases, leaving 3 bases between the germline ends. The CDR3 sequence is 11 residues long. CDR3 loop: CASGLVPEQYF. CDR3 coding DNA: TGTGCTAGTGGTTTGGTGCCCGAGCAGTACTTC.

The rearrangement joins TRBV27 to TRBJ2-1; tentatively, D is TRBD2 (6 bases). The V gene lost 6 bases and the J gene lost 5 bases, with 17 bases spanning the gap. Germline V gene sequence: CDR1 MNHEY, CDR2 SMNVEV (reference sequence). This CDR3 contains 15 residues. The CDR3 here is CASSPSQDYHNEQFF. In nucleotides, the CDR3 is TGTGCCAGCAGCCCATCGCAGGACTACCACAATGAGCAGTTCTTC.

The chain carries TRBV11-2 and TRBJ2-3, with D maybe TRBD2 (6 bases). Germline CDR1 reads SGHAT; CDR2 reads FQNNGV. V was shortened by 5 bases and J by 2 bases, with 14 bases between the two germline ends. The CDR3 covers 15 residues. Here the CDR3 DNA reads TGTGCCAGCAGCCCGGCCGGGACTCCCACAGATACGCAGTATTTT. Protein sequence: CASSPAGTPTDTQYF.

J is TRBJ2-1 and V is TRBV15; 8 nucleotides line up with TRBD2. This CDR3 has 15 amino acids. Germline CDR1 is LNHNV and CDR2 is YYDKDF (reference sequence). Trimming at V came to 1 base and at J to 1 base, leaving 0 bases not matched to a gene. The CDR3 nucleotides read TGTGCCACCAGCAGAGTAGCGGGGTCCTACAATGAGCAGTTCTTC. Translated: CATSRVAGSYNEQFF.

The gene calls are TRBV4-1 and TRBJ2-7; 7 nucleotides agree with TRBD2. The germline V gene has CDR1 MGHRA and CDR2 YSYEKL. The length of the CDR3 is 15 residues. V was clipped by 1 base and J by 3 bases; unmatched bases: 6. CDR3: CASSQAHGLDYEQYF. CDR3 sequence (DNA): TGCGCCAGCAGCCAAGCTCACGGACTAGACTACGAGCAGTACTTC.